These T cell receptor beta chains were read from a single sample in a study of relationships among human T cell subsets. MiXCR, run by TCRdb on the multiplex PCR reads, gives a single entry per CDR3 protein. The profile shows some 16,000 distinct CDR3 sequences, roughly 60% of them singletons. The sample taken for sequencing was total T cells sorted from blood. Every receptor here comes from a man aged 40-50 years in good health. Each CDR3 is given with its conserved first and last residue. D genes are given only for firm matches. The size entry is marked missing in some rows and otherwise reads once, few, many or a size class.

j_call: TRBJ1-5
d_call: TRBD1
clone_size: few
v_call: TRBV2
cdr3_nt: TGTGCCAGCTCAGGACAGGCCAATCAGCCCCAGCATTTT
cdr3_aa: CASSGQANQPQHF

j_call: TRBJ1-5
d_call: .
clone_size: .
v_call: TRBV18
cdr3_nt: TGTGCCAGCTCACCACACAGCGGTCGGCCCCAGCATTTT
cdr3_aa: CASSPHSGRPQHF

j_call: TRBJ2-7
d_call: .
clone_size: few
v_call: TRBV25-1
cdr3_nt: TGTGCCAGCAGAGACAGATTCTACGAGCAGTACTTC
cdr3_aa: CASRDRFYEQYF

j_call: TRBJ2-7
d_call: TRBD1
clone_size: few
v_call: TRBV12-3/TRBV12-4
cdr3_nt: TGTGCCAGCAGCCCCCGGACAGGTCCCTACGAGCAGTACTTC
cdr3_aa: CASSPRTGPYEQYF

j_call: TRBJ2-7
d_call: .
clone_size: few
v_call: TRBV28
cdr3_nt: TGTGCCAGCAGTCCCTCCCCTCGGCTAGTTGGGGAGCAGTACTTC
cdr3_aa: CASSPSPRLVGEQYF

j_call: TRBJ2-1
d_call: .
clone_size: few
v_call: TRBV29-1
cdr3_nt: TGCAGCGTTGCTTTGTTTTTTGATGAGCAGTTCTTC
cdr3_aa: CSVALFFDEQFF

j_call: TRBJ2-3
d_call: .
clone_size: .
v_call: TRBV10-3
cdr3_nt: TGTGCCATCAGGGACACCCAGGGCACAGATACGCAGTATTTT
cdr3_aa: CAIRDTQGTDTQYF

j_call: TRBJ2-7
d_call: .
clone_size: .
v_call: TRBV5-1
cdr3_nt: TGCGCCAGCAGACGAACGGACAGCTCCTACGAGCAGTACTTC
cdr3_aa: CASRRTDSSYEQYF

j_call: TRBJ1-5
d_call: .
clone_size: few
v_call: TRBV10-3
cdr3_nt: TGTGCCATCAGTGAGTCTAGGCAGCCCCAGCATTTT
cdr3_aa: CAISESRQPQHF

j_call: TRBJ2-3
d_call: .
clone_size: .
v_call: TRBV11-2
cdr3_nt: TGTGCCAGCAGTTCGAATCGGGGACCAGATACGCAGTATTTT
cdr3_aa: CASSSNRGPDTQYF

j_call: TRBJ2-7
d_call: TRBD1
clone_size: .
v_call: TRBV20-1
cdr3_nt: TGCAGTGCTAGAGATCCCGACAGGGTCGGTTACGAGCAGTACTTC
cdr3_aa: CSARDPDRVGYEQYF

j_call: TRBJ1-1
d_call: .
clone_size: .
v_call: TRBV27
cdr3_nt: TGTGCCAGCAAGCAAGACACGAACACTGAAGCTTTCTTT
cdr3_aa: CASKQDTNTEAFF

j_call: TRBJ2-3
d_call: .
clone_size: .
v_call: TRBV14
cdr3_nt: TGTGCCAGCAGCTCTACAGATACGCAGTATTTT
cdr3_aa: CASSSTDTQYF